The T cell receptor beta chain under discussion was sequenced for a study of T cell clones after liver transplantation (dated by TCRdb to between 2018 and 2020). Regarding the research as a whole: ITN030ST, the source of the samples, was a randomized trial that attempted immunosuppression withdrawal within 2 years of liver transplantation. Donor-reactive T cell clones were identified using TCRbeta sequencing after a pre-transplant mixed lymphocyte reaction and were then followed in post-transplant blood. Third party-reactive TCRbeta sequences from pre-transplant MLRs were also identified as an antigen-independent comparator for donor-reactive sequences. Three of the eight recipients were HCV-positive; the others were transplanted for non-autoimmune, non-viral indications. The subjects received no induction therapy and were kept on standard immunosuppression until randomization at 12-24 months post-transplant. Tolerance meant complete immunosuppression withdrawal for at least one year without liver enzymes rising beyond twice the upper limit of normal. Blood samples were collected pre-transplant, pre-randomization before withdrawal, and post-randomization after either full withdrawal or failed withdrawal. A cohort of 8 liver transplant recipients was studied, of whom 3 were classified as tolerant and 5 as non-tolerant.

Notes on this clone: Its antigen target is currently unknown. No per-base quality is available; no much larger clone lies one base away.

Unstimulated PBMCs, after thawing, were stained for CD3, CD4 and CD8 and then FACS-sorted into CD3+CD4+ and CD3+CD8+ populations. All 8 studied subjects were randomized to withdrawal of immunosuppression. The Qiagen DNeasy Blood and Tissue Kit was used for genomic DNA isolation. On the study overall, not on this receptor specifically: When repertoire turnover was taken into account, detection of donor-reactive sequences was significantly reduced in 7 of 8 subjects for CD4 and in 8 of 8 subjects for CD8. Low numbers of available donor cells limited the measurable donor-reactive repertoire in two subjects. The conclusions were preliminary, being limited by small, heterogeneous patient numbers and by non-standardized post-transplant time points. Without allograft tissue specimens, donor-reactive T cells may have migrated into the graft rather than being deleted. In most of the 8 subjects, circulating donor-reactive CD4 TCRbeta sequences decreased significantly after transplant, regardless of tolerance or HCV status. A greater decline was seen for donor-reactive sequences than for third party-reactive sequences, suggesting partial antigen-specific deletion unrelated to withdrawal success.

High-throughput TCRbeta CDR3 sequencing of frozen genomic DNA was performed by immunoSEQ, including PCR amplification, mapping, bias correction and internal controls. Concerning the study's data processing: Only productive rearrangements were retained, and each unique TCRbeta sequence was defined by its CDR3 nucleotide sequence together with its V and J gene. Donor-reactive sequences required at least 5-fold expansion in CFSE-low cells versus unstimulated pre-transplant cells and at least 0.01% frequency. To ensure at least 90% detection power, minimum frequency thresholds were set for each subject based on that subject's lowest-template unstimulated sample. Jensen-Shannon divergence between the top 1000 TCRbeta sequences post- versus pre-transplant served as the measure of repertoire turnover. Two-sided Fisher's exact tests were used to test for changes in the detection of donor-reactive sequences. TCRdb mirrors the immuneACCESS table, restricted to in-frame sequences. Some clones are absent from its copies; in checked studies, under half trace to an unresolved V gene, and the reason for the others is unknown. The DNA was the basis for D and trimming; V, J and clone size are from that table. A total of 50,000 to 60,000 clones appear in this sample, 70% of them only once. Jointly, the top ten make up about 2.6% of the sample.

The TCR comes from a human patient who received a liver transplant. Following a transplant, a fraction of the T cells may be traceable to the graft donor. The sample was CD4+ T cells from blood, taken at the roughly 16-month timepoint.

In nucleotides, the sequence is TGTGCCAGCAGTAGTTGGGGGAAGGGGATTGGCAATCAGCCCCAGCATTTT. Translated, it gives CASSSWGKGIGNQPQHF. This sequence uses TRBV28 and TRBJ1-5; tentative D gene TRBD1, with 5 bases matching. Based on the germline V gene, the CDR1 and CDR2 sequences are MDHEN and SYDVKM. V is clipped by 5 bases and J by 2 bases, and the sequence between their germline boundaries is 19 bases long. The CDR3, from cysteine to phenylalanine, totals 17 residues. Of the read, only the CDR3 DNA is kept; its 51 bases are in frame from base 1.